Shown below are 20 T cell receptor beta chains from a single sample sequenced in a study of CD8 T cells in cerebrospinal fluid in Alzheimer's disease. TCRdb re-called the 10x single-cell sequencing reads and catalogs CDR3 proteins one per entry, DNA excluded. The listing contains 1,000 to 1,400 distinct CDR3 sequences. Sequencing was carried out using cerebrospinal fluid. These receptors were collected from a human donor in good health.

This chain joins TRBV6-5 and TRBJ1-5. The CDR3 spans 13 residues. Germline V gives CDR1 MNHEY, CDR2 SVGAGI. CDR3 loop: CASSPGSNQPQHF.

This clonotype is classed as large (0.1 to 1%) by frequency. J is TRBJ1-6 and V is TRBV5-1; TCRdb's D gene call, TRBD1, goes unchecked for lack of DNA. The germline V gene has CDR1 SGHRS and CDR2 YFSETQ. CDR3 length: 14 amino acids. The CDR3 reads CASNQGARNSPLHF.

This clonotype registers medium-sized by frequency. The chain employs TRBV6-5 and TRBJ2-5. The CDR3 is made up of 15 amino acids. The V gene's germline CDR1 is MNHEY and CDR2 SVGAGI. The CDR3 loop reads CASSPMNSLKETQYF.

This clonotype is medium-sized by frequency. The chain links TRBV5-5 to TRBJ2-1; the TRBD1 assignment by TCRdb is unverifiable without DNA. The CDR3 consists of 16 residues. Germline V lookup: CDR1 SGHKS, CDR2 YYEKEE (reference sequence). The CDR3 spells CASSSVAPRERNEQFF.

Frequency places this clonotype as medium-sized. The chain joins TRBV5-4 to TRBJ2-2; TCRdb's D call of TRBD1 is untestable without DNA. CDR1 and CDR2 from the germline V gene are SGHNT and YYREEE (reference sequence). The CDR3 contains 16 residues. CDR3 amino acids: CASSAGGTGVSGELFF.

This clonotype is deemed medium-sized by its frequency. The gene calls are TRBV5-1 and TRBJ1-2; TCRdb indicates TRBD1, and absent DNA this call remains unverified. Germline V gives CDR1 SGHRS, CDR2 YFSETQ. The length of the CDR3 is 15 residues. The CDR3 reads CASSPGQLNNYGYTF.

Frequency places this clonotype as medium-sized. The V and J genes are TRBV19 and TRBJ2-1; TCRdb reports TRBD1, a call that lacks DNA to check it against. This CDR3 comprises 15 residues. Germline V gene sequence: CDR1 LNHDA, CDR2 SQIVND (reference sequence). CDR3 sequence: CASSITGGRYNEQFF.

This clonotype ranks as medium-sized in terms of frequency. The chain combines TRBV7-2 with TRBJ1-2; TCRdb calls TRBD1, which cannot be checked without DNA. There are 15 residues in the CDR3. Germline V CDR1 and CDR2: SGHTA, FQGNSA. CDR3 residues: CASSLGQGGLYGYTF.

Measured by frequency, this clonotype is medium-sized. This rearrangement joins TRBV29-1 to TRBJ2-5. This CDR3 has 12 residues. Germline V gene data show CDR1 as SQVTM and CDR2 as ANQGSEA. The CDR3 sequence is CSVDRGRETQYF.

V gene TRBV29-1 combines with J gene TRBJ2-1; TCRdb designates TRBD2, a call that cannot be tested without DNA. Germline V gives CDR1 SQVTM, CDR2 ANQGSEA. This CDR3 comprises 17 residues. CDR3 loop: CSVCLQQGLPSYNEQFF.

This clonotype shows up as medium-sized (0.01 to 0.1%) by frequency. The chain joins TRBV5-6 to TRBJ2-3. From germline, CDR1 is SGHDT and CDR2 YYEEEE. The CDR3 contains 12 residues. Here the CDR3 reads CASSLGYDTQYF.

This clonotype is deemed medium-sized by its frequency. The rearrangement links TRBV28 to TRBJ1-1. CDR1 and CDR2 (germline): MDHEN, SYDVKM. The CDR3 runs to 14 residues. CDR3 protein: CASRLGSQNTEAFF.

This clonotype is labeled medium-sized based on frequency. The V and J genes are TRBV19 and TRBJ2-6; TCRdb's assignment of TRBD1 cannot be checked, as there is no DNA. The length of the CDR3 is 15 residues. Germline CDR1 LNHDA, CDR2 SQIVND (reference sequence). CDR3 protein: CASTEGGRGANVLTF.

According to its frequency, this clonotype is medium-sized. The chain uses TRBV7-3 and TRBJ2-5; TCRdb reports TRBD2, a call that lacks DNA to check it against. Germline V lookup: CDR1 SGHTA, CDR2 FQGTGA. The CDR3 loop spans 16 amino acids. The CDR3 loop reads CASSSGTSGVQETQYF.

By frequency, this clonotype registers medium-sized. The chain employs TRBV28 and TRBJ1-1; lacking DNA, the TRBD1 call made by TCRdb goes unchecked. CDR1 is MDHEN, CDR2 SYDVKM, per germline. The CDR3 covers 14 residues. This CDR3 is CASSSGALNTEAFF.

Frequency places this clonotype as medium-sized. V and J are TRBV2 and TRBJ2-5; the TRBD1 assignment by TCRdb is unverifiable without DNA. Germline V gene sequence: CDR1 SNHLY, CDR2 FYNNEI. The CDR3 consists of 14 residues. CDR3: CASSVSGARETQYF.

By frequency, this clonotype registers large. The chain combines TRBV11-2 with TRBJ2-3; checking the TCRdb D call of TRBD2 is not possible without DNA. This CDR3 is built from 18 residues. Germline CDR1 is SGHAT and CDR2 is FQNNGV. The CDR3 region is CASSLGAYSGGDTDTQYF.

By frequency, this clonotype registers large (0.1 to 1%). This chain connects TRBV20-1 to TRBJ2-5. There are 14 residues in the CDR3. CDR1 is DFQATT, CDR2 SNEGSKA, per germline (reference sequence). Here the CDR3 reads CSARDRGSQETQYF.

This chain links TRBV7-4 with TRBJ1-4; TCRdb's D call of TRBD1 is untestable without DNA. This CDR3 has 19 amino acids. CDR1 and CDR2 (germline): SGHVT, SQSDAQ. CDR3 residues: CASSYHKQGEMSTNEKLFF.

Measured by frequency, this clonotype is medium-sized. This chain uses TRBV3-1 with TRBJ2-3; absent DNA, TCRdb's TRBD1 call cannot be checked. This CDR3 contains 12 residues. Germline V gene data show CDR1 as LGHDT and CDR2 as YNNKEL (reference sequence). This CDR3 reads CASSRAPDTQYF.